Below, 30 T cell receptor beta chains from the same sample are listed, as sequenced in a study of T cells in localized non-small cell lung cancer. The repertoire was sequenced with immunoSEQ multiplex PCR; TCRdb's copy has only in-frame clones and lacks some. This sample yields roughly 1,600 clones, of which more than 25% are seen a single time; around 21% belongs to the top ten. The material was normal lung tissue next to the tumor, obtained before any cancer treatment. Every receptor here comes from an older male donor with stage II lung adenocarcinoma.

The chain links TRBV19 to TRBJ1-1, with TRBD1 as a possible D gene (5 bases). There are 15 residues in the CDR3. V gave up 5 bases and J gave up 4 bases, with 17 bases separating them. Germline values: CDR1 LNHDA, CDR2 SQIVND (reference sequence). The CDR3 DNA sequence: TGTGCCAGTAGTCCCGGGGCAGGGATGGGCACTGAAGCTTTCTTT. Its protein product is CASSPGAGMGTEAFF.

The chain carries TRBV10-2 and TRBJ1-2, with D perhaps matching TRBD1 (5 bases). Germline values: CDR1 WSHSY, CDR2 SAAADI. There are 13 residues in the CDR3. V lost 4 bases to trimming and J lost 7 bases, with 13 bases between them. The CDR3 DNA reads TGCGCCAGCAGTGGGGTTGACAGTCGTGGCTACACCTTC. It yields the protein CASSGVDSRGYTF.

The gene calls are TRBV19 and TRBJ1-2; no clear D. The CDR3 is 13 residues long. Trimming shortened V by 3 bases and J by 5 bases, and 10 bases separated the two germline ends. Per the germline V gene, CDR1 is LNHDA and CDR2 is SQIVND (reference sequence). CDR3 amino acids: CASSMSRTYGYTF. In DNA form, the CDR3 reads TGTGCCAGTAGTATGTCCAGGACTTATGGCTACACCTTC.

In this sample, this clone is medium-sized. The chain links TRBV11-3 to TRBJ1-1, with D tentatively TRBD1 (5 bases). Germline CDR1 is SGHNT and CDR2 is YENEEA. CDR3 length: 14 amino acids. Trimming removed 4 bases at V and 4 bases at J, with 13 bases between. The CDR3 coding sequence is TGTGCCAGCAGCTCGCTTGGCAGGGCCACTGAAGCTTTCTTT. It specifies CASSSLGRATEAFF.

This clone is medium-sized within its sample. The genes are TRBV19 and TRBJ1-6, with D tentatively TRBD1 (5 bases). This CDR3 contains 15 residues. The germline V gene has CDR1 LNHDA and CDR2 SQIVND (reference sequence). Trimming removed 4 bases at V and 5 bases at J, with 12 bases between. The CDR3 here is CASSTGTADNSPLHF. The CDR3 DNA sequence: TGTGCCAGTAGTACCGGGACGGCGGATAATTCACCCCTCCACTTT.

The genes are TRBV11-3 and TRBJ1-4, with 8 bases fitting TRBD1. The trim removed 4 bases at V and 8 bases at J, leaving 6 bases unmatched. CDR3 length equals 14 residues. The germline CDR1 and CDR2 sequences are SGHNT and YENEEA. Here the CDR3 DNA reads TGTGCCAGCAGCTCCCGACAGGGGAAGGAAAAACTGTTTTTT. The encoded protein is CASSSRQGKEKLFF.

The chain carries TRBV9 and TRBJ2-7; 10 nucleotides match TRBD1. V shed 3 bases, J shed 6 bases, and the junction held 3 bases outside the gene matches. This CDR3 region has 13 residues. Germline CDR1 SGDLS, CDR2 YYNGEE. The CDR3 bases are TGTGCCAGCAGCGAGGGACAGGGGACCGAGCAGTACTTC. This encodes CASSEGQGTEQYF.

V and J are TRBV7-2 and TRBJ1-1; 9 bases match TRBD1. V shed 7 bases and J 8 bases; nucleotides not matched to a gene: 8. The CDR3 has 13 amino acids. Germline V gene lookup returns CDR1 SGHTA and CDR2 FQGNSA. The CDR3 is CASTEQGAGEAFF. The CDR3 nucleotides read TGTGCCAGCACCGAACAGGGGGCTGGGGAAGCTTTCTTT. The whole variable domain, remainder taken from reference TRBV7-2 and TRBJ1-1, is GAGVSQSPSNKVTEKGKDVELRCDPISGHTALYWYRQSLGQGLEFLIYFQGNSAPDKSGLPSDRFSAERTGGSVSTLTIQRTQQEDSAVYLCASTEQGAGEAFFGQGTRLTVV.

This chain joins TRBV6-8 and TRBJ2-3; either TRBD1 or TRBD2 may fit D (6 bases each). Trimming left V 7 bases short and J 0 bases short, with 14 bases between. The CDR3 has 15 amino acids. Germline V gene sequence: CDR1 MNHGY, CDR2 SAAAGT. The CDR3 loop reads CASNRQGGSTDTQYF. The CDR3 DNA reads TGTGCCAGCAACAGACAAGGGGGGAGCACAGATACGCAGTATTTT.

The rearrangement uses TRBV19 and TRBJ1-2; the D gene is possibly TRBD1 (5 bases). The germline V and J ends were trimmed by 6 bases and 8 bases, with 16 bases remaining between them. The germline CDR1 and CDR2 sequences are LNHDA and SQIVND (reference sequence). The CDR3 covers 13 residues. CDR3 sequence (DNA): TGTGCCAGTAGCCAGGGAAATTCTAGAGGCTACACCTTC. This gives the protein CASSQGNSRGYTF. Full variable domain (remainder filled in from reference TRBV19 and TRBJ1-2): DGGITQSPKYLFRKEGQNVTLSCEQNLNHDAMYWYRQDPGQGLRLIYYSQIVNDFQKGDIAEGYSVSREKKESFPLTVTSAQKNPTAFYLCASSQGNSRGYTFGSGTRLTVV.

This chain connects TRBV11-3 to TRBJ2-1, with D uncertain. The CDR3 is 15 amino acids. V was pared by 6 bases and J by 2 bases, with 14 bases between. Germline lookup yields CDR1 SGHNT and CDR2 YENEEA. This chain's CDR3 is CASRRTSDPYNEQFF. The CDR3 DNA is TGTGCCAGCAGAAGGACCTCAGACCCCTACAATGAGCAGTTCTTC.

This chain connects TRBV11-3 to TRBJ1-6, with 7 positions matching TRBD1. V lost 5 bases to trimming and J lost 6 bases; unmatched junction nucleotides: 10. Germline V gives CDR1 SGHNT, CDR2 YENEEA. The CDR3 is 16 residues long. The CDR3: CASSGGQTNLNSPLHF. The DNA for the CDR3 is TGTGCCAGCAGCGGGGGACAGACGAACCTTAATTCACCCCTCCACTTT.

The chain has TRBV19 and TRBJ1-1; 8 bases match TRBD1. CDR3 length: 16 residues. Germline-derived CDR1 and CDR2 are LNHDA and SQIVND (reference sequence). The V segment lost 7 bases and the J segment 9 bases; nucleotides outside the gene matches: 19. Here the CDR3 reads CASKSGGAYAAGKAFF. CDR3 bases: TGTGCCAGTAAATCAGGGGGCGCTTATGCGGCAGGGAAAGCTTTCTTT.

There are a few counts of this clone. In nucleotides, the CDR3 is TGTGCCAGCAGCTCCTACCCGAAGTTCCGCACAGATACGCAGTATTTT. This translates into CASSSYPKFRTDTQYF. The rearrangement joins TRBV11-1 to TRBJ2-3; D is unresolved. The CDR3 loop spans 16 amino acids. Germline V gives CDR1 SGHAT, CDR2 FQDESV (reference sequence). Trimming shortened V by 4 bases and J by 1 base, and 15 bases separated the two germline ends.

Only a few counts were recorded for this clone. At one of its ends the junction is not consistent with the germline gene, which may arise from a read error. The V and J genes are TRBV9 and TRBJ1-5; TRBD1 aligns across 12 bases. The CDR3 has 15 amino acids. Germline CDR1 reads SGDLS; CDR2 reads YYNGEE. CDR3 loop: CASISGTGGNEPQHF. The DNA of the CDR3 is TGTGCCAGCATTTCCGGGACAGGGGGCAATGAGCCCCAGCATTTT.

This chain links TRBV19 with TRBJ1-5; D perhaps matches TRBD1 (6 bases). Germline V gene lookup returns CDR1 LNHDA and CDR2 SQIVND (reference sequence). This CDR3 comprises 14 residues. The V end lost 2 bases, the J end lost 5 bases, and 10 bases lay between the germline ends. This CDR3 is CASSIRGTDQPQHF. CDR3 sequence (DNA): TGTGCCAGTAGTATAAGGGGGACCGATCAGCCCCAGCATTTT.

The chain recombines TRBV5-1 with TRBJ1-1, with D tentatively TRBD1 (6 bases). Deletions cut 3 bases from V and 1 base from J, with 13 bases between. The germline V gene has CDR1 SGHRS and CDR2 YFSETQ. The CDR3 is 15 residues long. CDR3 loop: CASSSGQPGNTEAFF. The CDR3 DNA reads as TGCGCCAGCAGCTCAGGACAGCCCGGGAACACTGAAGCTTTCTTT. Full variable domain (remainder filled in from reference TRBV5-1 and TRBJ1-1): KAGVTQTPRYLIKTRGQQVTLSCSPISGHRSVSWYQQTPGQGLQFLFEYFSETQRNKGNFPGRFSGRQFSNSRSEMNVSTLELGDSALYLCASSSGQPGNTEAFFGQGTRLTVV.

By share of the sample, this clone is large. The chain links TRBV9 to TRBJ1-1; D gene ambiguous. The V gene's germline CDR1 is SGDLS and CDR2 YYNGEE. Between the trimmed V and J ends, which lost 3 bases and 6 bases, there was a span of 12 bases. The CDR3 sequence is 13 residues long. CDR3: CASSATVTAEAFF. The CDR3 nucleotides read TGTGCCAGCAGCGCGACGGTCACGGCTGAAGCTTTCTTT.

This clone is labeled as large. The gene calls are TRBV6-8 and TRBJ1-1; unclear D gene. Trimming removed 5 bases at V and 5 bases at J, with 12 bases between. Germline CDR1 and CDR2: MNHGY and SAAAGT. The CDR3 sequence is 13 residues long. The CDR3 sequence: CASSVSQQTEAFF. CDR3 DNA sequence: TGTGCCAGCAGTGTCTCTCAGCAGACTGAAGCTTTCTTT.

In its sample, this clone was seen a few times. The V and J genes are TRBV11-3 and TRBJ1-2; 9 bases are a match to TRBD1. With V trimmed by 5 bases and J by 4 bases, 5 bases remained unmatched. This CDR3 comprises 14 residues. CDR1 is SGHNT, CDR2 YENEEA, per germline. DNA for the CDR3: TGTGCCAGCAGCGAGGACAGGGGTCCCTATGGCTACACCTTC. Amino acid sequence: CASSEDRGPYGYTF. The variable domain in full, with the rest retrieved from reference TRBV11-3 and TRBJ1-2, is EAGVVQSPRYKIIEKKQPVAFWCNPISGHNTLYWYLQNLGQGPELLIRYENEEAVDDSQLPKDRFSAERLKGVDSTLKIQPAELGDSAVYLCASSEDRGPYGYTFGSGTRLTVV.

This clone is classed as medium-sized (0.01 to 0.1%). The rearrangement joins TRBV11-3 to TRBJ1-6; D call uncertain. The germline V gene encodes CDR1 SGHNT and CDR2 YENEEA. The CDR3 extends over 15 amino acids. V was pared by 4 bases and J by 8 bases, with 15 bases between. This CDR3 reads CASSSLATGDSPLHF. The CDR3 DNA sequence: TGTGCCAGCAGCTCCCTCGCCACGGGAGATTCACCCCTCCACTTT.

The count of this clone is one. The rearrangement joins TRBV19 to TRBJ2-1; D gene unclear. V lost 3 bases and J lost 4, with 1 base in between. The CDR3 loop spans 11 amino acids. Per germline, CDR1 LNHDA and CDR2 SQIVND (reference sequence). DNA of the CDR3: TGTGCCAGTAGTATTTACAATGAGCAGTTCTTC. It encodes CASSIYNEQFF.

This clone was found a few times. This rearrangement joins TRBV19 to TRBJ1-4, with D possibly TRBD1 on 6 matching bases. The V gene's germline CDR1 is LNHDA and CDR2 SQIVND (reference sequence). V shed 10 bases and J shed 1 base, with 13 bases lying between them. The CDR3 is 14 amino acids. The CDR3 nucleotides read TGTGCCACCGATCGAGGGGGAACTAATGAAAAACTGTTTTTT. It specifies CATDRGGTNEKLFF.

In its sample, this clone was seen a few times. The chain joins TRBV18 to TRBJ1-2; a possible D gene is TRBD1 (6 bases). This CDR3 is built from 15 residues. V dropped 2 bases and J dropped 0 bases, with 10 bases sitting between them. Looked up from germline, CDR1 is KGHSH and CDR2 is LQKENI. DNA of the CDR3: TGTGCCAGCTCACCAGTGGACAGAACTAACTATGGCTACACCTTC. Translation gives CASSPVDRTNYGYTF.

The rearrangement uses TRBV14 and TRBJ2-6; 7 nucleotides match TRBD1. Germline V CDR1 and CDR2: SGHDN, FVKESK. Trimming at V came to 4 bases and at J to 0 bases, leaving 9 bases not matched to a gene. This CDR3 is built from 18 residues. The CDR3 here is CASSPWTGSSSGANVLTF. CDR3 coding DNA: TGTGCCAGCAGCCCCTGGACAGGTTCGTCCTCTGGGGCCAACGTCCTGACTTTC.

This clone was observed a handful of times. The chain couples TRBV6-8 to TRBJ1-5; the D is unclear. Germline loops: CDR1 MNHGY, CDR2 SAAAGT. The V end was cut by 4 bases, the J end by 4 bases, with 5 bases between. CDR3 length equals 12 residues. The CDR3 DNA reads TGTGCCAGCAGTTCCCAAAATCAGCCCCAGCATTTT. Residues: CASSSQNQPQHF.

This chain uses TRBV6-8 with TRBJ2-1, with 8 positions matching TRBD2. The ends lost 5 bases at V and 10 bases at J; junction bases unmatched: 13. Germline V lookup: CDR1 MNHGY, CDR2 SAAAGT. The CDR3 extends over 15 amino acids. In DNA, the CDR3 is TGTGCCAGCAGTCCCCAATGGAGCGGGGGAAGAGAGCAGTTCTTC. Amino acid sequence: CASSPQWSGGREQFF.

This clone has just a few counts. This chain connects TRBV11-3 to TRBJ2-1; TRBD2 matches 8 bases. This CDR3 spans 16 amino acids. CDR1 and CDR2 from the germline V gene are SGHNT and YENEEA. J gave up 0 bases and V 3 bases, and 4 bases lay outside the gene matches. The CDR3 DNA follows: TGTGCCAGCAGCTTGCCTAGCGGGTCCTCCTACAATGAGCAGTTCTTC. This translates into CASSLPSGSSYNEQFF.

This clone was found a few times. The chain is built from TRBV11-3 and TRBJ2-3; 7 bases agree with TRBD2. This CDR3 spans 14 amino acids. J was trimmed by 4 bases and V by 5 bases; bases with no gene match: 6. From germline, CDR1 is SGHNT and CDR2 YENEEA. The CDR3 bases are TGTGCCAGCAGCCCTCGACTAGCCTCAGATACGCAGTATTTT. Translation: CASSPRLASDTQYF.

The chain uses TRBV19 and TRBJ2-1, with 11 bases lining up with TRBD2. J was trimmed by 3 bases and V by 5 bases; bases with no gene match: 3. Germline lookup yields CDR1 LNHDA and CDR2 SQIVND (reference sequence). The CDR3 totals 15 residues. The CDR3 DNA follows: TGTGCCAGTAGTTTGACTAGCGGGGACTACAATGAGCAGTTCTTC. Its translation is CASSLTSGDYNEQFF.